A selection of T cell receptor beta chains follows, all from one sample in a study of response to subunit inactivated influenza vaccine. One entry per CDR3 protein results from TCRdb running MiXCR on the RT-PCR reads. The sample lists about 780,000 distinct CDR3 sequences; about a fifth were seen once. The input for sequencing was PBMCs from blood, taken approximately 5 days after vaccination. These receptors were obtained from a man aged 50 or older who received an inactivated influenza vaccine. CDR3s include the opening cysteine and the closing phenylalanine or tryptophan. Fields, in order: J gene, V gene, clone size, D gene, CDR3 DNA, CDR3 protein. A D gene is named only where the DNA matches it firmly. The size entry is marked missing in some rows and otherwise reads once, few, many or a size class.

>TRBJ2-7|TRBV3-1|NA|TRBD2
TGTGCCAGCAGCCAAGTAAAAGCGGGAGGCCTCTACGAGCAGTACTTC
CASSQVKAGGLYEQYF
>TRBJ1-4|TRBV5-6|NA|NA
TGTGCCAGCAGCTGGGGACCGGTGACAGAGAATGAAAAACTGTTTTTT
CASSWGPVTENEKLFF
>TRBJ2-3|TRBV10-3|many|NA
TGTGCCATCAGTGAGGGCGGTCTAATCCTTAGCACAGATACGCAGTATTTT
CAISEGGLILSTDTQYF
>TRBJ2-7|TRBV5-1|NA|NA
TGCGCCAGCAGCTTGGGCGGGGCCGGGGGCGAGCAGTACTTC
CASSLGGAGGEQYF
>TRBJ2-7|TRBV12-3/TRBV12-4|NA|NA
TGTGCCAGCAGACCGGGACGGGGCTCCTACGAGCAGTACTTC
CASRPGRGSYEQYF
>TRBJ2-3|TRBV7-3|NA|TRBD2
TGTGCCAGCAGCTTAAGGCCCGGGAGGGCGACAGATACGCAGTATTTT
CASSLRPGRATDTQYF
>TRBJ2-7|TRBV20-1|NA|TRBD2
TGCAGTGCTACACTGACTAGCGGGAGGTCGGATGGCGAGCAGTACTTC
CSATLTSGRSDGEQYF
>TRBJ2-1|TRBV6-5|few|NA
TGTGCCAGCACCCTCCACGATGAGCAGTTCTTC
CASTLHDEQFF
>TRBJ1-2|TRBV27|few|NA
TGTGCCAGCAGTCGGGTCCCGCCCCCGAGAGGCTACACCTTC
CASSRVPPPRGYTF
>TRBJ2-5|TRBV20-1|NA|TRBD2
TGCAGTGCTAGCCTGTGGGAGGCGCGGGAGCTGCGCCTACAAGAGACCCAGTACTTC
CSASLWEARELRLQETQYF
>TRBJ2-7|TRBV3-1|many|TRBD2
TGTGCCAGCAGCCCGGGACTAGCTTCCTACGAGCAGTACTTC
CASSPGLASYEQYF
>TRBJ2-1|TRBV29-1|few|NA
TGCAGCGTTGAAGATCGGAGAGTTGAGCAGTTCTTC
CSVEDRRVEQFF
>TRBJ2-7|TRBV10-3|few|TRBD1
TGTGCCATCCCAATAACCCCTCGGACAGGGGGTAATTACGAGCAGTACTTC
CAIPITPRTGGNYEQYF
>TRBJ2-5|TRBV15|few|TRBD1
TGTGCCACCAGCAGGGCCCGAGGCAGGGGGCAAGAGACCCAGTACTTC
CATSRARGRGQETQYF
>TRBJ2-2|TRBV12-3/TRBV12-4|few|TRBD2
TGTGCCAGCAGTTTATCCGGGAGGGCCGGGGAGCTGTTTTTT
CASSLSGRAGELFF
>TRBJ1-3|TRBV3-1|NA|NA
TGTGCCAGCAGCGACAGCGACTCTGGAAACACCATATATTTT
CASSDSDSGNTIYF
>TRBJ1-4|TRBV9|many|NA
TGTGCCAGCAGCGTAGAACCTACGGGTAATGAAAAACTGTTTTTT
CASSVEPTGNEKLFF
>TRBJ2-1|TRBV4-2|NA|NA
TGTGCCAGCAGCCAAGGGGGCCAGTCATACAATGAGCAGTTCTTC
CASSQGGQSYNEQFF
>TRBJ2-1|TRBV6-2/TRBV6-3|NA|TRBD2
TGTGCCAGCAGTTCACGGGGGGGCGACTCCTACAATGAGCAGTTCTTC
CASSSRGGDSYNEQFF
>TRBJ2-7|TRBV5-1|NA|NA
TGCGCCAGCAGCTTGGTGGGAAGGGCCCTTGGGGTGGACGAGCAGTACTTC
CASSLVGRALGVDEQYF
>TRBJ1-6|TRBV6-1|few|NA
TGTGCCAGCAGTGAAAAGGATCGATCACCCCTCCACTTT
CASSEKDRSPLHF
>TRBJ2-1|TRBV13|few|NA
TGTGCCAGCAGCTTAGAGCGAGTCAACAATGAGCAGTTCTTC
CASSLERVNNEQFF
>TRBJ1-2|TRBV27|few|TRBD1
TGTGCCAGCAAACACAGGGGCACCAACTATGGCTACACCTTC
CASKHRGTNYGYTF
>TRBJ2-7|TRBV11-2|many|NA
TGTGCCAGCAGCCGACTACGGGGCAGGAGCTCCTACGAGCAGTACTTC
CASSRLRGRSSYEQYF
>TRBJ2-1|TRBV20-1|NA|TRBD1
TGCAGTGCTTCCGGGACAGGGTCCCAGAATGAGCAGTTCTTC
CSASGTGSQNEQFF
>TRBJ1-1|TRBV4-2|NA|NA
TGTGCCAGCAGCCAAGGACCCGTTTGGACCCGTGGCACTGAAGCTTTCTTT
CASSQGPVWTRGTEAFF
>TRBJ2-7|TRBV6-5|NA|TRBD1
TGTGCCAGCACCACTCGAGGGGACAGGTCCTACGAGCAGTACTTC
CASTTRGDRSYEQYF
>TRBJ2-3|TRBV7-2|few|NA
TGTGCCAGCAGCGTAATAAAAGAGTCCGGAAATACGCAGTATTTT
CASSVIKESGNTQYF
>TRBJ2-3|TRBV9|NA|TRBD1
TGTGCCAGCAGCCCCCCCCTCCGGGACAGGGGTCGTCGCACAGATACGCAGTATTTT
CASSPPLRDRGRRTDTQYF
>TRBJ2-5|TRBV4-1|NA|NA
TGCGCCAGCAGCCAAGAAGTGGCGGTGGGAGAGACCCAGTACTTC
CASSQEVAVGETQYF
>TRBJ1-1|TRBV20-1|NA|NA
TGCAGTGCTAGAGTCTCGGGGTTTACTGAAGCTTTCTTT
CSARVSGFTEAFF
>TRBJ2-7|TRBV29-1|NA|NA
TGCAGCGTTTCCCCCACCAGGACGGTCTACGAGCAGTACTTC
CSVSPTRTVYEQYF
>TRBJ2-3|TRBV11-2|few|NA
TGTGCCAGCAGCTTCGTAGAAGGCACAGATACGCAGTATTTT
CASSFVEGTDTQYF
>TRBJ2-5|TRBV12-3/TRBV12-4|few|NA
TGTGCCAGCAGTCCACATCCCGGGGCGAGGAAAGAGACCCAGTACTTC
CASSPHPGARKETQYF
>TRBJ2-6|TRBV24-1|NA|NA
TGTGCCACCAGAGGGAACTCTGGGGCCAACGTCCTGACTTTC
CATRGNSGANVLTF
>TRBJ1-5|TRBV5-6|many|TRBD1
TGTGCCAGCAGTAAGGACAGGGGGGCAAATCAGCCCCAGCATTTT
CASSKDRGANQPQHF
>TRBJ2-3|TRBV7-8|NA|TRBD2
TGTGCCAGCAGCTACCCACCTGGACTAGCGCGAAGCACAGATACGCAGTATTTT
CASSYPPGLARSTDTQYF
>TRBJ1-2|TRBV18|NA|TRBD1
TGTGCCAGCTCACCACAGGGACAGCTTCCTGGCTACACCTTC
CASSPQGQLPGYTF
>TRBJ2-3|TRBV7-8|NA|NA
TGTGCCAGCACCCTTACTCCGGAGCCTAGCACAGATACGCAGTATTTT
CASTLTPEPSTDTQYF
>TRBJ2-7|TRBV10-3|few|NA
TGTGCCATCAGTCCCGACGGGACCTACGAGCAGTACTTC
CAISPDGTYEQYF
>TRBJ2-7|TRBV18|few|TRBD1
TGTGCCAGCTCACCGGGACAGGGACGCGAGCAGTACTTC
CASSPGQGREQYF
>TRBJ2-4|TRBV7-7|few|NA
TGTGCTAGCAGCGGGGACAGGTTGGCCAAAAACATTCAGTACTTC
CASSGDRLAKNIQYF
>TRBJ2-1|TRBV12-3/TRBV12-4|many|TRBD2
TGTGCCAGCACCACTAGCGGGAGCTCCTACAATGAGCAGTTCTTC
CASTTSGSSYNEQFF
>TRBJ2-5|TRBV5-1|few|NA
TGCGCCAGCAGCCGGGACAAGGAAGGAGAGACCCAGTACTTC
CASSRDKEGETQYF
>TRBJ2-7|TRBV6-2/TRBV6-3|NA|NA
TGTGCCAGCAGTTACTCCCGGGGCGGCGAGCAGTACTTC
CASSYSRGGEQYF
>TRBJ2-4|TRBV4-3|many|NA
TGCGCCAGCAGCCAAGAAACAGCAACCTTAGCCAAAAACATTCAGTACTTC
CASSQETATLAKNIQYF
>TRBJ2-5|TRBV5-4|once|NA
TGTGCCAGCAGCTTGATTGGGGCGAGGGAGACCCAGTACTTC
CASSLIGARETQYF
>TRBJ2-3|TRBV24-1|few|NA
TGTGCCACCAGTGATCTCCGGGACGCAAGCACAGATACGCAGTATTTT
CATSDLRDASTDTQYF
>TRBJ1-3|TRBV29-1|many|NA
TGCAGCGTTGGAACAGGGTCCGGAAACACCATATATTTT
CSVGTGSGNTIYF